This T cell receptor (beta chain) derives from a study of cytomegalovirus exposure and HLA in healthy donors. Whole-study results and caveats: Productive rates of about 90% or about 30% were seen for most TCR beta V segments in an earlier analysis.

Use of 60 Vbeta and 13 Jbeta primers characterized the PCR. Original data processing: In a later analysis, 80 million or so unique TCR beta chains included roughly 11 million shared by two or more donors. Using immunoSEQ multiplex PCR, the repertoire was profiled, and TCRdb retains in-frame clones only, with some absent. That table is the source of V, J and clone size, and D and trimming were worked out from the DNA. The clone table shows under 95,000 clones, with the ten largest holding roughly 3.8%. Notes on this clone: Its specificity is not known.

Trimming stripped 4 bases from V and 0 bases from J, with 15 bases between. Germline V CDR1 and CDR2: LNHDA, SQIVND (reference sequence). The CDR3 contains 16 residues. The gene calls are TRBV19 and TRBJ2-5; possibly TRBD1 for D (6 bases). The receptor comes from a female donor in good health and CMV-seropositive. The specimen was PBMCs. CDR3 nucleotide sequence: TGTGCCAGTAGTAAAGGACAGCAGACGTACCAAGAGACCCAGTACTTC. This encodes CASSKGQQTYQETQYF.